This is a list of T cell receptor beta chains from one sample in a study of T cell changes during pregnancy in multiple sclerosis. Data came from immunoSEQ multiplex PCR; TCRdb stores just in-frame clones and leaves some out. Found here are around 36,000 clones, 80% to 95% of them singletons; the top ten hold more than 0.4%. The sample was CD4+ T cells from peripheral blood mononuclear cells, taken in the third trimester of pregnancy. The receptors were gathered from a female donor with multiple sclerosis, enrolled in a pregnancy study. The CDR3 runs from the conserved cysteine through the conserved F or W. D genes are given only for firm matches. For some rows the clone size is stated as once, few or many, or as a class when expanded; others skip it.

TRBJ1-6 | TRBV29-1 | - | - | CSVEIASAANSPLHF | TGCAGCGTTGAAATCGCCAGCGCAGCTAATTCACCCCTCCACTTT
TRBJ1-2 | TRBV28 | TRBD1 | - | CASSLTPGGKGYTF | TGTGCCAGCAGTTTAACCCCAGGGGGCAAGGGCTACACCTTC
TRBJ2-1 | TRBV4-1 | TRBD2 | - | CASSQAPSTGGNNEQFF | TGCGCCAGCAGCCAAGCGCCCTCGACGGGAGGAAACAATGAGCAGTTCTTC
TRBJ2-7 | TRBV27 | TRBD2 | once | CASAPGLVGYEQYF | TGTGCCAGCGCCCCGGGACTAGTAGGCTACGAGCAGTACTTC
TRBJ2-1 | TRBV29-1 | TRBD1 | - | CSARTGGYNEQFF | TGCAGCGCCAGGACAGGGGGCTACAATGAGCAGTTCTTC
TRBJ2-2 | TRBV7-9 | - | once | CASSQAAGNTGELFF | TGTGCCAGCAGCCAGGCGGCGGGGAACACCGGGGAGCTGTTTTTT
TRBJ2-1 | TRBV6-1 | TRBD1 | - | CASRDRGFNEQFF | TGTGCCAGCAGGGACAGGGGGTTCAATGAGCAGTTCTTC
TRBJ1-1 | TRBV28 | - | - | CASSLTGRGANTEAFF | TGTGCCAGCAGTCTGACAGGCCGAGGGGCTAACACTGAAGCTTTCTTT
TRBJ2-7 | TRBV6-6 | TRBD1 | few | CASSPGGDMYF | TGTGCCAGCAGTCCAGGGGGTGACATGTACTTC
TRBJ1-1 | TRBV2 | - | - | CASRDNSGTEAFF | TGTGCCAGCAGGGACAACTCGGGCACTGAAGCTTTCTTT
TRBJ1-1 | TRBV10-3 | - | - | CAITPGAGAEAFF | TGTGCCATCACCCCGGGGGCGGGGGCTGAAGCTTTCTTT
TRBJ2-1 | TRBV29-1 | - | - | CSAERDTSNNEQFF | TGCAGCGCCGAAAGGGACACTTCGAACAATGAGCAGTTCTTC
TRBJ2-5 | TRBV30 | TRBD2 | few | CAWSRGLAENFQETQYF | TGTGCCTGGAGTAGAGGGCTAGCGGAGAACTTCCAAGAGACCCAGTACTTC
TRBJ2-7 | TRBV14 | TRBD2 | - | CASSRLAGGEQYF | TGTGCCAGCAGCCGACTAGCGGGAGGGGAGCAGTACTTC
TRBJ2-3 | TRBV7-2 | TRBD1 | few | CASSLVAGTGATDTQYF | TGTGCCAGCAGCTTAGTAGCCGGGACAGGGGCCACAGATACGCAGTATTTT
TRBJ1-1 | TRBV10-2 | - | - | CASRLQGANTEAFF | TGCGCCAGCAGACTACAGGGCGCGAACACTGAAGCTTTCTTT
TRBJ2-5 | TRBV7-2 | TRBD2 | - | CASSLAAGRGETQYF | TGTGCCAGCAGCTTAGCGGCAGGGAGGGGAGAGACCCAGTACTTC
TRBJ2-1 | TRBV6-6 | TRBD1 | - | CASKGRQGGDNEQFF | TGTGCCAGCAAAGGACGACAGGGTGGTGACAATGAGCAGTTCTTC
TRBJ1-1 | TRBV18 | - | - | CASSPPGRGDTEAFF | TGTGCCAGCTCACCACCTGGCCGGGGGGACACTGAAGCTTTCTTT
TRBJ2-6 | TRBV5-1 | - | - | CASSVGAGGANVLTF | TGCGCCAGCAGCGTAGGGGCAGGGGGGGCCAACGTCCTGACTTTC
TRBJ1-2 | TRBV19 | - | - | CASARVNYGYTF | TGTGCCAGTGCGAGGGTTAACTATGGCTACACCTTC
TRBJ2-1 | TRBV9 | TRBD2 | - | CASSLQPSGRHNEQFF | TGTGCCAGCAGCTTGCAGCCTAGCGGGAGGCACAATGAGCAGTTCTTC
TRBJ2-1 | TRBV5-1 | TRBD1 | - | CASSLRSTGQGTNEQFF | TGCGCCAGCAGCCTGAGGAGTACGGGACAGGGGACCAATGAGCAGTTCTTC
TRBJ2-1 | TRBV6-1 | TRBD2 | - | CASSEGVAGRGNEQFF | TGTGCCAGCAGTGAAGGGGTAGCGGGAAGGGGTAATGAGCAGTTCTTC
TRBJ2-3 | TRBV28 | TRBD2 | - | CASIPSGRDTQYF | TGTGCCAGCATTCCTAGCGGGAGAGATACGCAGTATTTT
TRBJ2-4 | TRBV6-6 | TRBD2 | - | CASRRLASGNIQYF | TGTGCCAGCAGACGACTAGCGTCCGGAAACATTCAGTACTTC
TRBJ2-7 | TRBV2 | - | many | CASRDTGLFSATAYEQYF | TGTGCCAGCAGGGACACAGGGTTATTTAGCGCTACCGCCTACGAGCAGTACTTC
TRBJ2-1 | TRBV14 | TRBD2 | - | CASSSTGTSLFF | TGTGCCAGCAGCTCTACCGGGACTAGCCTGTTCTTC
TRBJ2-7 | TRBV11-1 | - | - | CASSLSGAYEQYF | TGTGCCAGCAGCTTATCGGGAGCCTACGAGCAGTACTTC
TRBJ1-5 | TRBV18 | - | - | CASSPGANQPQHF | TGTGCCAGCTCACCAGGGGCCAATCAGCCCCAGCATTTT
TRBJ2-3 | TRBV5-5 | - | - | CASSPRVGYTDTQYF | TGTGCCAGCAGCCCTCGGGTCGGATACACAGATACGCAGTATTTT
TRBJ2-1 | TRBV25-1 | TRBD2 | - | CASSVGGRAHNEQFF | TGTGCCAGCAGTGTTGGCGGGAGGGCCCACAATGAGCAGTTCTTC
TRBJ1-1 | TRBV7-9 | - | - | CASSLISEAFF | TGTGCCAGCAGCCTTATTTCTGAAGCTTTCTTT
TRBJ2-7 | TRBV2 | TRBD1 | few | CARSGTGNYEQYF | TGTGCCAGATCCGGGACAGGGAACTACGAGCAGTACTTC
TRBJ2-3 | TRBV19 | TRBD2 | - | CASSRSGGLATPDTQYF | TGTGCCAGTAGTAGAAGTGGGGGACTAGCGACCCCAGATACGCAGTATTTT
TRBJ1-1 | TRBV19 | - | once | CATSNVRGTEAFF | TGTGCCACCAGCAATGTTCGGGGCACTGAAGCTTTCTTT
TRBJ2-1 | TRBV5-1 | - | - | CASSSKENEQFF | TGCGCCAGCAGCTCGAAAGAGAATGAGCAGTTCTTC